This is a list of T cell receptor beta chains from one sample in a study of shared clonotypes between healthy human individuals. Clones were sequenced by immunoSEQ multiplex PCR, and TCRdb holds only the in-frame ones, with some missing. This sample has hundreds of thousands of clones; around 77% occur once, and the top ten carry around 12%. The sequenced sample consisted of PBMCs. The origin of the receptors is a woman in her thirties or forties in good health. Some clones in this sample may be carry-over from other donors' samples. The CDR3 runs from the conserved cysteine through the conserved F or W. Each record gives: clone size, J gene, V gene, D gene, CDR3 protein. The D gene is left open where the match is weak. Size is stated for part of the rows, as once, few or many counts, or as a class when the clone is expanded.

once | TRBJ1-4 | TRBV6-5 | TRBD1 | CASRRDRGNEKLFF
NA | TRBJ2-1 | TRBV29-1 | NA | CSVAVAYNEQFF
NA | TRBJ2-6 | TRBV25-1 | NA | CASSAVGGGSGANVLTF
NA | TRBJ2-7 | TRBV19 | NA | CASSQGPLRSYEQYF
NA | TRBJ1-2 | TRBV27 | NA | CASRTPGMGYGYTF
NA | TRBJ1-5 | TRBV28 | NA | CASSLTRRAWARGSNQPQHF
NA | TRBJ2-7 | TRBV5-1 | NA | CASSLGQDYEQYF
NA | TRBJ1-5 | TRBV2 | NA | CASKWLSNQPQHF
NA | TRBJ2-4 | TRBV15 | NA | CATSRDGEVAKNIQYF
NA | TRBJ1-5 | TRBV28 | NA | CASRGNQPQHF
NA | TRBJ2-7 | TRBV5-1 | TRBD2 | CASSLAGGIDYEQYF
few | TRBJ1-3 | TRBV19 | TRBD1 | CASAERDRSGNTIYF
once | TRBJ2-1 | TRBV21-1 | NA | CASTQTSGQGNEQFF
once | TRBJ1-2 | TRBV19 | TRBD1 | CASSTLFGQGGLNGYTF
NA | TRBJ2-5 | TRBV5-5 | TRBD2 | CASSWRIAGGRETQYF
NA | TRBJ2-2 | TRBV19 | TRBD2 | CASSTIGGGPTGELFF
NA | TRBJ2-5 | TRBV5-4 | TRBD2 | CASSLNSGVQETQYF
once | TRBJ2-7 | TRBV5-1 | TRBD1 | CASSLGGQGGFYEQYF
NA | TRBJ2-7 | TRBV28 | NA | CASSPRDTAYEQYF
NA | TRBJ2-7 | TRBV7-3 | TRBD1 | CASSTNRGLEQYF
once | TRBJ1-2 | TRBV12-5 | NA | CASGLVLLSDSLSYGYTF
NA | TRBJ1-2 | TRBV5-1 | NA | CASSPFGHGYTF
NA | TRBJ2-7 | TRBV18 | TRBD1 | CASSPQGTGGTSEQYF
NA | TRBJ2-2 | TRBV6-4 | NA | CASSALNTGELFF
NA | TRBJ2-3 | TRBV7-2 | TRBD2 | CASSQLAGITDTQYF
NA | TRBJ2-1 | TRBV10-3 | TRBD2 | CAISTSGRATYNEQFF
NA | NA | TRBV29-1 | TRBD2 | CSTRTSGSHEQYF
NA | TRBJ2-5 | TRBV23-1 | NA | CASSQLTAKGETQYF
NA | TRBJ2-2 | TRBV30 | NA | CAWSVNEPGELFF
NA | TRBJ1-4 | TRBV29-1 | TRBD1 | CSVTGWGEKLFF
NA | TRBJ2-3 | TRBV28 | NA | CASSGQGGVDTQYF
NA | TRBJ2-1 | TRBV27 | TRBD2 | CASSLILAGGPGNEQFF
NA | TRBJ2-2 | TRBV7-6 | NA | CASSLGAGELFF
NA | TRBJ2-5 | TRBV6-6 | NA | CASRTSSSASGETQYF
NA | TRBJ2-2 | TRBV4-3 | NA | CASSQDHLQGNTGELFF
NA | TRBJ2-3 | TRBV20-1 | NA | CSASVRTQYF
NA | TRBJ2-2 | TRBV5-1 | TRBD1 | CASSYLGTGSPGELFF
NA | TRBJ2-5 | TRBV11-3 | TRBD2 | CASSRRLAGEETQYF
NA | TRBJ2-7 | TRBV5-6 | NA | CASSRQGPYEQYF
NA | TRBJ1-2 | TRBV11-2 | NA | CASSLGTITVIGYTF
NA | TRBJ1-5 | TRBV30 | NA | CAWSLTGPSSQPQHF
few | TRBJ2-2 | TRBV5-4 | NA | CASSLYTNTGELFF